The 10 T cell receptor beta chains below come from one sample, sequenced in a study of blood T cell repertoires in COVID-19. Assay: immunoSEQ multiplex PCR; the TCRdb copy retains only in-frame clones and omits some. The sample gives 150,000 to 200,000 clones, approximately 86% of which show up once; 7% is in the top ten. Sequences were obtained from peripheral blood. The receptors shown here come from a woman of 80 years or more in a cohort sampled during active or convalescent COVID-19.

The chain joins TRBV2 to TRBJ1-1; 10 nucleotides agree with TRBD1. With V trimmed by 5 bases and J by 2 bases, 2 bases remained unmatched. Germline V CDR1 and CDR2: SNHLY, FYNNEI. The CDR3 runs to 14 residues. As DNA, the CDR3 is TGTGCCAGCAGTAGACAGGGGGCAAACACTGAAGCTTTCTTT. As protein: CASSRQGANTEAFF.

The V call is TRBV2, the J call TRBJ1-5; the match to TRBD1 covers 8 bases. CDR1 SNHLY and CDR2 FYNNEI come from the germline V gene. The CDR3 totals 14 residues. The trim removed 2 bases at V and 5 bases at J, leaving 2 bases unmatched. The CDR3 nucleotides are TGTGCCAGCAGTGAAAGACAGGGGTATCAGCCCCAGCATTTT. Protein: CASSERQGYQPQHF. The full variable domain, completed using reference TRBV2 and TRBJ1-5, is EPEVTQTPSHQVTQMGQEVILRCVPISNHLYFYWYRQILGQKVEFLVSFYNNEISEKSEIFDDQFSVERPDGSNFTLKIRSTKLEDSAMYFCASSERQGYQPQHFGDGTRLSIL.

The chain is built from TRBV9 and TRBJ2-3, with 7 positions matching TRBD2. This CDR3 has 17 residues. Trimming cost V 1 base and J 0 bases; bases outside gene matches: 8. CDR1 and CDR2 (germline): SGDLS, YYNGEE. The CDR3 sequence: CASSVTVSGLSTDTQYF. The CDR3 nucleotides read TGTGCCAGCAGCGTAACGGTTAGCGGGTTAAGCACAGATACGCAGTATTTT.

The chain has TRBV11-2 and TRBJ2-2; TRBD2 agrees at 11 bases. The CDR3 contains 19 residues. Trimming removed 4 bases from V and 2 bases from J; junction bases left unmatched: 12. Germline CDR1 and CDR2: SGHAT and FQNNGV. CDR3 amino acids: CASSSGSIGTSGNTGELFF. The CDR3 bases are TGTGCCAGCAGCTCAGGTTCAATAGGGACTAGCGGAAACACCGGGGAGCTGTTTTTT.

V is TRBV5-1 and J is TRBJ1-5, with a tentative D call TRBD1 (6 bases). The CDR3 is 13 amino acids. Germline V lookup: CDR1 SGHRS, CDR2 YFSETQ. V lost 6 bases and J lost 6, with 13 bases in between. In nucleotides, the CDR3 is TGCGCCAGCACCCGGGGGGGGGCTCAGCCCCAGCATTTT. This gives the protein CASTRGGAQPQHF. The variable domain in full, with the rest retrieved from reference TRBV5-1 and TRBJ1-5, is KAGVTQTPRYLIKTRGQQVTLSCSPISGHRSVSWYQQTPGQGLQFLFEYFSETQRNKGNFPGRFSGRQFSNSRSEMNVSTLELGDSALYLCASTRGGAQPQHFGDGTRLSIL.

The rearrangement links TRBV27 to TRBJ2-5; TRBD1 agrees at 7 bases. CDR1 MNHEY and CDR2 SMNVEV come from the germline V gene (reference sequence). The J segment lost 4 bases and the V segment lost 2 bases, leaving 4 bases of the junction unmatched. This CDR3 region has 14 residues. CDR3 sequence reads: CASSLVRGRETQYF. The CDR3 bases are TGTGCCAGCAGTTTAGTCAGGGGGAGAGAGACCCAGTACTTC.

This clone was seen at least ten times. CDR3 sequence (DNA): TGTGCCAGCTCGTACCAACACACAGATACGCAGTATTTT. It specifies CASSYQHTDTQYF. V gene TRBV18 combines with J gene TRBJ2-3; D is uncertain. Germline V lookup: CDR1 KGHSH, CDR2 LQKENI. This CDR3 region has 13 residues. V dropped 6 bases and J dropped 2 bases, with 9 bases sitting between them.

The chain recombines TRBV7-9 with TRBJ2-1, with TRBD2 matching over 7 bases. J lost 8 bases, V lost 1 base, and 8 bases had no gene match. Germline V gene sequence: CDR1 SEHNR, CDR2 FQNEAQ (reference sequence). The length of the CDR3 is 15 residues. The CDR3 sequence: CASSLVGGRGDEQFF. In DNA, the CDR3 is TGTGCCAGCAGCTTAGTTGGCGGGAGAGGGGATGAGCAGTTCTTC.

The chain couples TRBV4-2 to TRBJ1-5; 7 positions match TRBD1. V shed 1 base, J shed 6 bases, and the junction held 3 bases outside the gene matches. Germline CDR1 is LGHNA and CDR2 is YNFKEQ. The CDR3 has 14 amino acids. The CDR3 DNA is TGTGCCAGCAGCCAAGCAGGGGGAGTTCAGCCCCAGCATTTT. Its protein is CASSQAGGVQPQHF.

This clone is a singleton in its sample. The gene calls are TRBV6-6 and TRBJ1-6; D may be TRBD1 (5 bases). Trimming left V 7 bases short and J 10 bases short, with 20 bases between. There are 15 residues in the CDR3. Per the germline V gene, CDR1 is MNHNY and CDR2 is SVGAGI (reference sequence). CDR3 residues: CASTNTGRGGSPLHF. Here the CDR3 DNA reads TGTGCCAGCACCAACACCGGGAGGGGTGGCTCACCCCTCCACTTT.